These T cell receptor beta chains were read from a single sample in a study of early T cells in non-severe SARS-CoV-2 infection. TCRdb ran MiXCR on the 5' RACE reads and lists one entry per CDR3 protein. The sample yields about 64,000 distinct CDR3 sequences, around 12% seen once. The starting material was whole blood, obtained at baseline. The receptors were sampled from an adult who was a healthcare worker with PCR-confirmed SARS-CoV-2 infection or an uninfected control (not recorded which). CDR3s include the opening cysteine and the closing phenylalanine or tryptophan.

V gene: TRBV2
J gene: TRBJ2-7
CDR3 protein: CASSEAGVADLSYEQYF

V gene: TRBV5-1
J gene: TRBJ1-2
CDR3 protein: CASSLEYQLGNYGYTF

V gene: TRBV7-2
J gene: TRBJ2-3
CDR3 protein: CASSLRTGEVTDTQYF

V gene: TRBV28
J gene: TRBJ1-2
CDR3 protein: CASRSGGLDYGYTF

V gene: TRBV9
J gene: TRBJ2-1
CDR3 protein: CASSVASRDKEQFF

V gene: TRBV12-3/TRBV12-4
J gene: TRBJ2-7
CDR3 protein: CASSLGDISYEQYF

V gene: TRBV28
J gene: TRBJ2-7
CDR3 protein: CASSLVRNYEQYF

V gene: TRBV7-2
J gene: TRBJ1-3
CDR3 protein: CASSFSTGGAGNTIYF

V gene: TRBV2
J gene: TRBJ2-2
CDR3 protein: CASSRERGDTGELFF

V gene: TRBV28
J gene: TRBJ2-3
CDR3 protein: CASSFGGAGATDTQYF

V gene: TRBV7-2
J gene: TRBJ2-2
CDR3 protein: CASRLVHGELFF

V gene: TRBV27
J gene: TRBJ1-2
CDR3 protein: CASSPRTGRTTYGYTF

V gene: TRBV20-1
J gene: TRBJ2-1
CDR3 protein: CSATRVSPDEQFF

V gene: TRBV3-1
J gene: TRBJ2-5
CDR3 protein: CASTNVGAGGPQETQYF

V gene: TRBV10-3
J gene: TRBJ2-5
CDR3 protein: CAISESTWDGKETQYF

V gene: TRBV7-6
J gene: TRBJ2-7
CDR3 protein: CASSRRQSSEQYF

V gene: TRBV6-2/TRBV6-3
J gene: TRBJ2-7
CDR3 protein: CASSWPSGFYEQYF

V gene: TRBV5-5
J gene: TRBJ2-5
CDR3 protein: CASSRNNYREDWQETQYF

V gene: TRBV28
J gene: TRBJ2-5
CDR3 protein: CASSLSGQETQYF

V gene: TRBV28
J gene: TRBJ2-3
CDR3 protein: CASTPLVAGGLQTGDTQYF

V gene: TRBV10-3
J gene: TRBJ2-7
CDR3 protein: CAITLTGGTHEQYF

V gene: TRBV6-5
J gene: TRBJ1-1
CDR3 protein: CASRMTGGLGTEAFF

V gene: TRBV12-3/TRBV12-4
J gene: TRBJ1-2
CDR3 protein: CASRGALIYGYTF

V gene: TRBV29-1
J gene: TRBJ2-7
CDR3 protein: CSVELGGGAYEQYF

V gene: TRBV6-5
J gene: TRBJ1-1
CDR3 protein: CASSYDGGTEAFF

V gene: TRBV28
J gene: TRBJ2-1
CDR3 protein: CASSMGTSGKRSSEQFF

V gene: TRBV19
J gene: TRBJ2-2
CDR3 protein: CASSRNTGELFF

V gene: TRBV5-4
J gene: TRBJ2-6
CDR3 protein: CASRPDLVSGANVLTF

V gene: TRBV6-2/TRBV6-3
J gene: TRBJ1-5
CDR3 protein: CASMESNQPQHF

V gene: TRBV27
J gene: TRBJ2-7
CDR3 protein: CASSLSITTSSYEQYF

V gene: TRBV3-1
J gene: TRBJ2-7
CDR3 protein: CASSYGLAAYEQYF

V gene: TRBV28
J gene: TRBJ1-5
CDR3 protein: CASSYGNQPQHF

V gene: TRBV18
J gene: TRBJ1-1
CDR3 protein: CASSPIGNTEAFF

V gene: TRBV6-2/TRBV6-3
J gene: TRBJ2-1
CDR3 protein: CASRPGRRWMIGEQFF

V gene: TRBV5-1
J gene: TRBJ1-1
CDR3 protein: CASSWGDRDSTEAFF

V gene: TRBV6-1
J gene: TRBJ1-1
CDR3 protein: CAMARGTASEAFF

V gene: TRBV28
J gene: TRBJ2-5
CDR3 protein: CASSLGGGGQETQYF

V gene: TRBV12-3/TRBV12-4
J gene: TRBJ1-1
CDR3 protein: CASSIPGGGLNTEAFF

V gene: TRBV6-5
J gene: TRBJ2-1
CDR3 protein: CASSFGSGTPNNEQFF

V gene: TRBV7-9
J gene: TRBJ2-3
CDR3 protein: CASSLWQATDTQYF

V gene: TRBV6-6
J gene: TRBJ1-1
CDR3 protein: CASSRARETEAFF

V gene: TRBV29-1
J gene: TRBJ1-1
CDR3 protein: CSVTGMNTEAFF

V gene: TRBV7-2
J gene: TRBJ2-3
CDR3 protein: CASSILGAESTDTQYF

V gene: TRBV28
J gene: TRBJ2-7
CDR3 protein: CASTSGQGTNEQYF